These 19 T cell receptor beta chains were sequenced from one sample in a study of post-analysis software for immune sequencing data. General study points: Four to six TRBV segments were significantly more frequent in patients than in controls. TRBV5-6, TRBV5-1 and TRBV20-1 were among these segments.

The antigens for these receptors are not known. Tagging with unique molecular identifiers was a feature of the TCR beta cDNA libraries. One entry per CDR3 protein results from TCRdb running MiXCR on the PCR reads. The sample lists hundreds of thousands of distinct CDR3 sequences, 55% to 60% occurring once. The sample comprised blood. The receptors shown here come from a girl under 10 years old with multiple sclerosis.

This clonotype was detected only once. The CDR3 here is CASSFTGSVADEQFF. The CDR3 bases are TGCGCCAGCAGCTTTACAGGGTCCGTAGCCGATGAGCAGTTCTTC. V and J are TRBV5-1 and TRBJ2-1; possibly TRBD1 for D (6 bases). The CDR3 spans 15 residues. Germline CDR1 and CDR2: SGHRS and YFSETQ. Trimming shortened V by 2 bases and J by 8 bases, and 17 bases separated the two germline ends.

J is TRBJ1-2 and V is TRBV11-2; TRBD1 might be the D (5 bases). Trimming left V 5 bases short and J 1 base short, with 14 bases between. This CDR3 region has 15 residues. CDR1 is SGHAT and CDR2 is FQNNGV in the germline V gene. CDR3 sequence: CASSLGTEINYGYTF. CDR3 DNA sequence: TGTGCCAGCAGCCTTGGGACGGAGATTAACTATGGCTACACCTTC.

This clonotype was seen only a few times. The chain combines TRBV10-1 with TRBJ2-7; 14 positions match TRBD2. The V gene end was trimmed by 10 bases and the J gene end by 1 base; junction bases not matched to a gene: 9. Germline CDR1 reads WNHNN; CDR2 reads SYGVQD (reference sequence). CDR3 length: 16 amino acids. The chain's CDR3 is CAMPGLAGEGSYEQYF. DNA for the CDR3: TGCGCCATGCCGGGACTAGCGGGAGAAGGATCCTACGAGCAGTACTTC.

The genes are TRBV6-1 and TRBJ2-1; the D gene is possibly TRBD2 (6 bases). The CDR3 extends over 13 amino acids. The V end lost 6 bases, the J end lost 9 bases, and 15 bases lay between the germline ends. Germline lookup yields CDR1 MNHNS and CDR2 SASEGT. The CDR3 region has the DNA TGTGCCAGCAGAAAAACTAGCATGCCTGAGCAGTTCTTC. It codes for CASRKTSMPEQFF.

The chain couples TRBV9 to TRBJ1-2, with D possibly matching TRBD1 (5 bases). This CDR3 region has 14 residues. Germline V gene data show CDR1 as SGDLS and CDR2 as YYNGEE. The V end was cut by 2 bases, the J end by 0 bases, with 8 bases between. The CDR3 region has the DNA TGTGCCAGCAGCGTGGGACTTCCTAACTATGGCTACACCTTC. This gives the protein CASSVGLPNYGYTF.

This clonotype was seen only a few times. CDR3 region: CASSYSTGLGYF. DNA for the CDR3: TGTGCCAGCAGTTACTCGACGGGGCTTGGGTACTTC. The J gene is TRBJ2-5, the V gene TRBV6-2 or TRBV6-3; the D gene could be TRBD1 or TRBD2 (5 bases each). Germline V gene data show CDR1 as MNHEY and CDR2 as SVGEGT. The CDR3 is made up of 12 amino acids. Between the trimmed V and J ends, which lost 0 bases and 13 bases, there was a span of 12 bases.

V usage is TRBV5-1 and J usage is TRBJ2-7; 7 nucleotides line up with TRBD1. The J call is doubtful: the DNA matches TRBJ2-5 better. This CDR3 contains 14 residues. The V gene's germline CDR1 is SGHRS and CDR2 YFSETQ. The CDR3 DNA is TGCGCCAGCAGTTCCGGGACAGACAAAGAGACCCAGTACTTC. This sequence encodes CASSSGTDKETQYF.

This clonotype was counted between two and nine times. The V gene is TRBV5-6, the J gene TRBJ2-1; 12 bases match TRBD2. Unmatched junction bases numbered 6, after V lost 3 bases and J lost 8 bases. The CDR3 sequence is 15 residues long. The germline V gene has CDR1 SGHDT and CDR2 YYEEEE. The CDR3 reads CASSSSGGAVYEQFF. The CDR3 DNA is TGTGCCAGCAGCTCTAGCGGGGGGGCAGTCTATGAGCAGTTCTTC.

The V call is TRBV7-9, the J call TRBJ2-3; perhaps TRBD1 as D (6 bases). This CDR3 has 17 residues. Trimming pared 7 bases from V and 3 bases from J, leaving 23 bases between. Germline V gene sequence: CDR1 SEHNR, CDR2 FQNEAQ (reference sequence). CDR3 nucleotide sequence: TGTGCCAGCACTGATGGGGGCCAGCCCCGGAGAACAGATACGCAGTATTTT. Amino acids: CASTDGGQPRRTDTQYF.

There are a few counts of this clonotype. V and J are TRBV28 and TRBJ2-7; 9 positions agree with TRBD1. Germline trimming cut 6 bases from V and 4 bases from J; bases unmatched to any gene: 10. This CDR3 region has 15 residues. Germline values: CDR1 MDHEN, CDR2 SYDVKM. The CDR3 spells CASRDGQGPLYEQYF. CDR3 DNA: TGTGCCAGCAGGGATGGACAGGGGCCGTTATACGAGCAGTACTTC.

The CDR3 sequence: CATHGQGADTQYF. CDR3 sequence (DNA): TGTGCCACCCACGGACAGGGAGCAGATACGCAGTATTTT. This chain links TRBV6-4 with TRBJ2-3, with 8 positions matching TRBD1. The J segment lost 4 bases and the V segment lost 10 bases, leaving 7 bases of the junction unmatched. There are 13 residues in the CDR3. Germline values: CDR1 MRHNA, CDR2 SNTAGT.

The CDR3 nucleotides read TGCAGCGCCAGACTAGCGGGAGCTCCGGCAGATACGCAGTATTTT. It encodes CSARLAGAPADTQYF. This chain links TRBV29-1 with TRBJ2-3, with TRBD2 matching over 12 bases. Germline CDR1 is SQVTM and CDR2 is ANQGSEA. Trimming at V came to 7 bases and at J to 4 bases, leaving 9 bases not matched to a gene. This CDR3 contains 15 residues.

J is TRBJ2-1 and V is TRBV7-8; the match to TRBD2 covers 10 bases. Germline V CDR1 and CDR2: SGHVS, FQNEAQ. The junction had 13 bases not matched to a gene; V was cut back by 8 bases and J by 6 bases. CDR3 length: 16 residues. This CDR3 is CASRKGRLAGINEQFF. CDR3 DNA sequence: TGTGCCAGCCGGAAGGGGAGACTAGCGGGTATCAATGAGCAGTTCTTC.

V and J are TRBV12-3 or TRBV12-4 and TRBJ2-3, with D perhaps TRBD2 (6 bases). The CDR3 is 14 residues long. The V end was cut by 5 bases, the J end by 6 bases, with 15 bases between. CDR3 sequence (DNA): TGTGCCAGCAGTCAACATGTCCGGGGGGATACGCAGTATTTT. Translated, it gives CASSQHVRGDTQYF.

The J gene is TRBJ2-5, the V gene TRBV12-3 or TRBV12-4; no clear D gene. CDR3 length: 16 amino acids. The V end lost 6 bases, the J end lost 11 bases, and 28 bases lay between the germline ends. The CDR3 nucleotides read TGTGCCAGCAGCTCGATCGACACGTGGCCCTACAATGAGCAGTACTTC. This encodes CASSSIDTWPYNEQYF.

The rearrangement links TRBV29-1 to TRBJ2-3; 12 bases fit TRBD2. From germline, CDR1 is SQVTM and CDR2 ANQGSEA. CDR3 length: 14 residues. Losses at the gene ends were 4 bases for V and 3 bases for J; bases not matched to a gene: 2. The CDR3 nucleotides are TGCAGCGTTGGACTAGCGGGGGATACAGATACGCAGTATTTT. Its translation: CSVGLAGDTDTQYF.

The chain links TRBV12-3 or TRBV12-4 to TRBJ2-6; possibly TRBD1 or TRBD2 for D (6 bases each). The CDR3 is 17 amino acids. The germline V and J ends were trimmed by 8 bases and 4 bases, with 21 bases remaining between them. The CDR3 here is CASAFAGAGTGANVLTF. The DNA of the CDR3 is TGTGCCAGCGCCTTCGCTGGGGCGGGGACAGGGGCCAACGTCCTGACTTTC.

The sample holds a few counts of this clonotype. The gene calls are TRBV12-5 and TRBJ2-1; D unclear. Per the germline V gene, CDR1 is LGHNT and CDR2 is FRNRAP. This CDR3 is built from 11 residues. V dropped 1 base and J dropped 6 bases, with 1 base sitting between them. For the CDR3, the DNA is TGTGCTAGTGGTTTGGGCAATGAGCAGTTCTTC. Its protein product is CASGLGNEQFF.

The rearrangement uses TRBV6-5 and TRBJ1-2, with D possibly being TRBD1 (5 bases). This CDR3 comprises 13 residues. The ends were cut back, 7 bases at V and 6 bases at J, with 15 bases in the middle. Germline lookup yields CDR1 MNHEY and CDR2 SVGAGI. This CDR3 is CASTTGLADGYTF. The CDR3 nucleotides read TGTGCCAGCACCACGGGACTCGCGGATGGCTACACCTTC.